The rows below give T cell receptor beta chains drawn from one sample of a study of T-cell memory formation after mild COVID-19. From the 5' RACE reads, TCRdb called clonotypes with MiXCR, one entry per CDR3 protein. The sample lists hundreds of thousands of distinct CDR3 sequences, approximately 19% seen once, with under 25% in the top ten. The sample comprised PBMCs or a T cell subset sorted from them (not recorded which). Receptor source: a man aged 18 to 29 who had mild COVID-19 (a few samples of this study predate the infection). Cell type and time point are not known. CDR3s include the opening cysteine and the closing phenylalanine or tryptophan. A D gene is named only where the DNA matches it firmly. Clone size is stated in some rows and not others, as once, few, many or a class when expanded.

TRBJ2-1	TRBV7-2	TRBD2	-	TGTGCCAGCAGCCCCGGGGGGGCAATGAGCAATGAGCAGTTCTTC	CASSPGGAMSNEQFF
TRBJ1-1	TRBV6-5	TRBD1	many	TGTGCCAGCAGTTCGACAGGGCAGGGAAACACTGAAGCTTTCTTT	CASSSTGQGNTEAFF
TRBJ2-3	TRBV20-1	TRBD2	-	TGCAGTGCTAGAGCCCGACTAGCGGGGTTCACAGATACGCAGTATTTT	CSARARLAGFTDTQYF
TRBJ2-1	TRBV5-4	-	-	TGTGCCAGCAGCTTGGACAGCAGCTCCTACAATGAGCAGTTCTTC	CASSLDSSSYNEQFF
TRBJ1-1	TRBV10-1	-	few	TGCGCCAGCAGTGAGCCAGGGCTAACTGAAGCTTTCTTT	CASSEPGLTEAFF
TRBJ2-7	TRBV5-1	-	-	TGCGCCAGCAGCTTGGGTTGGGGGTCCTACGAGCAGTACTTC	CASSLGWGSYEQYF
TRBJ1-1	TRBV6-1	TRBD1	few	TGTGCCAGCAGTGTGGGACAGCACACTGAAGCTTTCTTT	CASSVGQHTEAFF
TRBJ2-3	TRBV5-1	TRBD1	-	TGCGCCAGCAGCGGGGACAGGGGGTTCGTAGATACGCAGTATTTT	CASSGDRGFVDTQYF
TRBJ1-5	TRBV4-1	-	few	TGCGCCAGCAGCCAAGGATTGGGGGTTCAGCCCCAGCATTTT	CASSQGLGVQPQHF
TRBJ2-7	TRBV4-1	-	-	TGCGCCAGCAGCCGCATCCAAGGCCCCTACGAGCAGTACTTC	CASSRIQGPYEQYF
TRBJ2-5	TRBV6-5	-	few	TGTGCCAGCAGTTACGACGGGGGGCGAAGGGAGACCCAGTACTTC	CASSYDGGRRETQYF
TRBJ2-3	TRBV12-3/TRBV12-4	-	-	TGTGCCAGCAGAACCTCGAGGGGCGCCTTCTTTACAGATACGCAGTATTTT	CASRTSRGAFFTDTQYF
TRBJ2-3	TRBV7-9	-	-	TGTGCCAGCAGCGGCTCGGGGCTGCGGGTTACAGATACGCAGTATTTT	CASSGSGLRVTDTQYF
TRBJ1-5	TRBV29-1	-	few	TGCAGCGTTGTTTCCGGGTATAGCAATCAGCCCCAGCATTTT	CSVVSGYSNQPQHF
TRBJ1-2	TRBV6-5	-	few	TGTGCCAGCAGACACCAGGGACGGTCTACCGGGGGTGGCTACACCTTC	CASRHQGRSTGGGYTF
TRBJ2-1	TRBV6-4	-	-	TGTGCCAGCAGTGACCTGGTTGGGGGGAGCTCCTACAATGAGCAGTTCTTC	CASSDLVGGSSYNEQFF
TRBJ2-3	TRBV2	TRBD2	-	TGTGCCAGCAGTGTAAATAGCGGGGGAAATACGCAGTATTTT	CASSVNSGGNTQYF
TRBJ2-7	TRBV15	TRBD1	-	TGTGCCACCAGCCGAACCCGACAGGGCGACTCCTACGAGCAGTACTTC	CATSRTRQGDSYEQYF
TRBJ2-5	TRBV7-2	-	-	TGTGCCAGCAGCTTATACTGGGGCCAGGAGACCCAGTACTTC	CASSLYWGQETQYF
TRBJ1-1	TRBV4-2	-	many	TGTGCCAGCAGCCATGGAGGGGTTAGTAACACTGAAGCTTTCTTT	CASSHGGVSNTEAFF
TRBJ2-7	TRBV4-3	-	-	TGCGCCAGCAGCCAAGATCGCTACTCGCTAGGCAGGACCTACGAGCAGTACTTC	CASSQDRYSLGRTYEQYF
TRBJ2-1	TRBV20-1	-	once	TGCAGTGCTAGAGATCGGGGACGCAGGTTCTTC	CSARDRGRRFF
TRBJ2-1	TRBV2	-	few	TGTGCCAGCAGTGAATTCGACTTTTACAATGAGCAGTTCTTC	CASSEFDFYNEQFF
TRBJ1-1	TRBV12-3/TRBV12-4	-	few	TGTGCCAGCAGCCCCCTGGACAGAATGAACACTGAAGCTTTCTTT	CASSPLDRMNTEAFF
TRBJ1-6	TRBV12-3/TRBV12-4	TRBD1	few	TGTGCCAGCAGCCAACAGGACAGGAGCTCCTATAATTCACCCCTCCACTTT	CASSQQDRSSYNSPLHF
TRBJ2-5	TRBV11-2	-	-	TGTGCCAGCAGCTTGTCCTGGAAAGAGACCCAGTACTTC	CASSLSWKETQYF
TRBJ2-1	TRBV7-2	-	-	TGTGCCAGCAGCCAGCTACGGGGAAATGAGCAGTTCTTC	CASSQLRGNEQFF
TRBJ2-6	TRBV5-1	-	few	TGCGCCAGCAGCTTGGCCGGAACTGGGGCCAACGTCCTGACTTTC	CASSLAGTGANVLTF
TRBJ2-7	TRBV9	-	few	TGTGCCAGCAGCGTAGACGGGCTCTCCTACGAGCAGTACTTC	CASSVDGLSYEQYF
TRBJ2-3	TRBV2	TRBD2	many	TGTGCCAGCAGTGTCGGGCGGGGGGGCACAGATACGCAGTATTTT	CASSVGRGGTDTQYF
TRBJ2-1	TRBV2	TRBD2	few	TGTGCCAGCAGTGGGGCTAGCGGGGGGAATAATGAGCAGTTCTTC	CASSGASGGNNEQFF
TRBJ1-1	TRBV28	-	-	TGTGCCAGCCAGAGGAGGAACACTGAAGCTTTCTTT	CASQRRNTEAFF
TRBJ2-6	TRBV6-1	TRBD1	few	TGTGCCACCCGGACAGGTTACTCTGGGGCCAACGTCCTGACTTTC	CATRTGYSGANVLTF
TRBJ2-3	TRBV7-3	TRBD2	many	TGTGCCAGCTCCAAAGGGCCCAGCGGGGGGGCAGATACGCAGTATTTT	CASSKGPSGGADTQYF
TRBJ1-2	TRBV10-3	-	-	TGTGCCATCAGTGCCGAGACGACCCATGGCTACACCTTC	CAISAETTHGYTF
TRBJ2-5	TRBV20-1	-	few	TGCAGTGCTGGAGGTACGGGGACCCAGTACTTC	CSAGGTGTQYF
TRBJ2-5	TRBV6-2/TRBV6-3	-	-	TGTGCCAGCAGTACCGACACGGCCGGGGAGACCCAGTACTTC	CASSTDTAGETQYF
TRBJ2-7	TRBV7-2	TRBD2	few	TGTGCCAGCAGCTTAGGAGCGGGGGCGTACGAGCAGTACTTC	CASSLGAGAYEQYF
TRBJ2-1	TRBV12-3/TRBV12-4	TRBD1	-	TGTGCCAGCAGCCCGGGGACAGGGGGCGCGCTCCATGAGCAGTTCTTC	CASSPGTGGALHEQFF
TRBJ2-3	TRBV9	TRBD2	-	TGTGCCAGCAGCAGAGGACTAGCGGGGGGAAGCACAGATACGCAGTATTTT	CASSRGLAGGSTDTQYF
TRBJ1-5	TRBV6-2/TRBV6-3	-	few	TGTGCCAGCAGACACGCCGGGGACCTAAGGCAGCCCCAGCATTTT	CASRHAGDLRQPQHF
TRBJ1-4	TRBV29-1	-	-	TGCAGCGCTCGGTCACAGGTCAAAGAAGGAAAACTGTTTTTT	CSARSQVKEGKLFF
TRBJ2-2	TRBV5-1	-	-	TGCGCCAGCAGCTTCAGGGAAGGAAGTAACACCGGGGAGCTGTTTTTT	CASSFREGSNTGELFF